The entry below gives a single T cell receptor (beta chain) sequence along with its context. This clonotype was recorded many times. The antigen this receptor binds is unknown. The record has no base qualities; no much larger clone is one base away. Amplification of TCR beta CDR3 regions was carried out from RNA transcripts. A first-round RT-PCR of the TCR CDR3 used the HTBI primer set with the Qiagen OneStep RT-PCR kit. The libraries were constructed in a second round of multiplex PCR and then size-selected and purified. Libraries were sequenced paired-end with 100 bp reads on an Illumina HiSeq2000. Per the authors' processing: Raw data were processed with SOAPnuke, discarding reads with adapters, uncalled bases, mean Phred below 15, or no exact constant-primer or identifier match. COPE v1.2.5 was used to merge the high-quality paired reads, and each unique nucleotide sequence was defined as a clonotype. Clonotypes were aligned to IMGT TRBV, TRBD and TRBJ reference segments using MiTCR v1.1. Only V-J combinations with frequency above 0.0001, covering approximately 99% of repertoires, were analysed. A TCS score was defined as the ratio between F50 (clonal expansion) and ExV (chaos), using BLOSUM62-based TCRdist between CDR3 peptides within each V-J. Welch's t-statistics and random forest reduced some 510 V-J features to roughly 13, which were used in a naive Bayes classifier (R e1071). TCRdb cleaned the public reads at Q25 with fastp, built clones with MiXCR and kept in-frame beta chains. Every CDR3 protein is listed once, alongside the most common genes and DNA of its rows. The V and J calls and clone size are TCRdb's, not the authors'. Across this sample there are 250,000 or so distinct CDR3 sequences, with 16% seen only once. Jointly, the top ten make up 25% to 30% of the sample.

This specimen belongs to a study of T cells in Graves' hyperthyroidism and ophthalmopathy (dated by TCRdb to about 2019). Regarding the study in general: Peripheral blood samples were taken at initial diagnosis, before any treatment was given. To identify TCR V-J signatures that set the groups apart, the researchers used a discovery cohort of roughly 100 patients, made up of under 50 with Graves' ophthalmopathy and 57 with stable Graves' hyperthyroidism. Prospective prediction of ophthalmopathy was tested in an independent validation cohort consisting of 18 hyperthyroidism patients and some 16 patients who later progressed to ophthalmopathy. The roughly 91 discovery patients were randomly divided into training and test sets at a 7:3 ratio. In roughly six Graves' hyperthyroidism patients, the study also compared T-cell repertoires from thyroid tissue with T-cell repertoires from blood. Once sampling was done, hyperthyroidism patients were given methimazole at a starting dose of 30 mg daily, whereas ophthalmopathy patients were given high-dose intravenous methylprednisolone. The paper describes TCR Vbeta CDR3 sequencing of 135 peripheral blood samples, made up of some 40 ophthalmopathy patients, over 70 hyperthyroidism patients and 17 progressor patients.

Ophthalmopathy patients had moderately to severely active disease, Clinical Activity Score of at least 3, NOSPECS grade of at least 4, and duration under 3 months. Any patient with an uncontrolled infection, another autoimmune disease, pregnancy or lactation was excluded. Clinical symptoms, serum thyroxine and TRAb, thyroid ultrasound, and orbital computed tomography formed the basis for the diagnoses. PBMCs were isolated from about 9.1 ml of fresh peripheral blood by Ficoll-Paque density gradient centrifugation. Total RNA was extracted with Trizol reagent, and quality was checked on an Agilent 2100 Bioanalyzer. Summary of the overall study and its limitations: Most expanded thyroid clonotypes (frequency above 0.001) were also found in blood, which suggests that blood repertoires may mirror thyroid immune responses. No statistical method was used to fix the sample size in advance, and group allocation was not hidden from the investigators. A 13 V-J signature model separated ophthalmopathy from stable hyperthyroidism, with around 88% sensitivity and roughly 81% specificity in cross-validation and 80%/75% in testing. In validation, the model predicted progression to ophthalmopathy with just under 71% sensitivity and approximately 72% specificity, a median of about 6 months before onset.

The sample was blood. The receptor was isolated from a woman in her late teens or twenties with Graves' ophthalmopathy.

The CDR3 here reads CASSEGLSPYNEQFF. DNA sequence: TGTGCCAGCAGTGAAGGGCTCTCCCCCTACAATGAGCAGTTCTTC. Here the chain combines TRBV6-1 and TRBJ2-1, with no confidently assigned D gene. Including cysteine and phenylalanine, the CDR3 has 15 amino acids. This entry keeps only the CDR3 DNA: 45 bases, framed from base 1. Deletion took 1 base off V and 2 bases off J, with a span of 9 bases between the germline ends. According to the germline V gene, CDR1 reads MNHNS and CDR2 reads SASEGT.